The 19 T cell receptor beta chains reported below all come from one sample, sequenced in a study. TCRdb re-called the 5' RACE reads with MiXCR, one entry per CDR3 protein. The repertoire holds some 62,000 distinct CDR3 sequences, with 20% to 25% as singletons. Sequencing input: memory CD4+ T cells sorted from a lymph node. Subset defined: memory CD4+ T cells, CD4+CD45RO+CD25-. The receptors stem from a female donor with breast cancer.

The chain carries TRBV2 and TRBJ1-6, with a weak D call TRBD1 (6 bases). The CDR3 has 15 residues. CDR1 and CDR2 (germline): SNHLY, FYNNEI. V lost 7 bases and J lost 5, with 15 bases in between. The DNA of the CDR3 is TGTGCCAGCAAAGTATACAGGGAGCATAATTCACCCCTCCACTTT. Its protein product is CASKVYREHNSPLHF.

In the case of this clonotype: Possible read error: a much larger clone is one base away. The CDR3 bases are TGCGCCAGCAGCTTGAAGGGGACTGAAGCTTCCTTT. Protein sequence: CASSLKGTEASF. The gene calls are TRBV5-1 and TRBJ1-1, with a tentative D call TRBD1 (5 bases). The CDR3 contains 12 residues. From germline, CDR1 is SGHRS and CDR2 YFSETQ.

The chain combines TRBV7-9 with TRBJ2-1, with D perhaps assigned TRBD1 or TRBD2 (5 bases each). The germline gives CDR1 SEHNR, CDR2 FQNEAQ (reference sequence). Trimming removed 3 bases at V and 4 bases at J, with 10 bases between. The CDR3 loop spans 14 amino acids. CDR3 in DNA: TGTGCCAGCAGCTTGGGGGTTGGGTACAATGAGCAGTTCTTC. It translates to CASSLGVGYNEQFF.

This clonotype was recorded at least ten times. The chain combines TRBV5-1 with TRBJ1-2, with D possibly being TRBD1 (5 bases). This CDR3 region has 14 residues. With 5 bases removed from V and 4 bases from J, the gap between germline ends came to 15 bases. CDR1 is SGHRS, CDR2 YFSETQ, per germline. CDR3 DNA: TGCGCCAGCAGGGATAGGCCAGACAGCTATGGCTACACCTTC. Amino acid sequence: CASRDRPDSYGYTF.

In regard to this clonotype: A much larger clone is a single base away; this may be a read error. Because it lacks the conserved phenylalanine or tryptophan at the end, this CDR3 is likely a read error. V usage is TRBV5-1 and J usage is TRBJ1-1, with TRBD1 as a possible D gene (6 bases). V was clipped by 4 bases and J by 0 bases, with 13 bases between them. This CDR3 is 15 amino acids long. Germline CDR1 reads SGHRS; CDR2 reads YFSETQ. CDR3 residues: CASSPPGALNTEAFL. The CDR3 bases are TGCGCCAGCAGCCCTCCGGGGGCCCTGAACACTGAAGCTTTCCTT.

This clonotype was recorded at least ten times. The rearrangement joins TRBV15 to TRBJ1-4; no definite D call. This CDR3 is built from 14 residues. V lost 5 bases and J lost 5, with 12 bases in between. Germline assignment: CDR1 LNHNV and CDR2 YYDKDF (reference sequence). The CDR3 bases are TGTGCCACCAGCGTCTGGAGGAGGAATGAAAAACTGTTTTTT. Translating it yields CATSVWRRNEKLFF.

A remark on this clonotype: A much more abundant neighbour one base away suggests this may be a read error. The chain is built from TRBV6-6 and TRBJ1-1, with a weak D call TRBD1 (5 bases). CDR1 MNHNY and CDR2 SVGAGI come from the germline V gene (reference sequence). The CDR3 extends over 15 amino acids. CDR3 sequence reads: CASSYSEGRNTEASF. CDR3 DNA sequence: TGTGCCAGCAGTTACTCGGAGGGGCGGAATACTGAAGCTTCCTTT.

This clonotype was recorded at least ten times. This chain joins TRBV4-2 and TRBJ2-7, with TRBD2 identical over 8 bases. Germline CDR1 is LGHNA and CDR2 is YNFKEQ. Trimming took 4 bases from V and 6 from J; bases not matched to a gene: 14. This CDR3 contains 16 residues. CDR3 coding DNA: TGTGCCAGCAGCCCCACCACGGAGGGACTAGTTGCCGAGCAGTACTTC. It translates to CASSPTTEGLVAEQYF.

The gene calls are TRBV3-1 and TRBJ2-7; the D is unclear. CDR3 size: 13 residues. Germline CDR1 reads LGHDT; CDR2 reads YNNKEL (reference sequence). The germline V and J ends were trimmed by 0 bases and 2 bases, with 5 bases remaining between them. CDR3 amino acids: CASSQDRAYEQYF. Written as DNA, the CDR3 is TGTGCCAGCAGCCAAGATAGAGCCTACGAGCAGTACTTC.

This clonotype was counted many times. This rearrangement joins TRBV6-2 or TRBV6-3 to TRBJ1-2, with 8 bases lining up with TRBD1. CDR1 is MNHEY, CDR2 SVGEGT, per germline. Trimming took 6 bases from V and 6 from J; bases not matched to a gene: 9. The CDR3 contains 14 residues. CDR3 sequence (DNA): TGTGCCAGCAGCCGATCAGGGGGCGCGGATGGCTACACCTTC. Amino acid sequence: CASSRSGGADGYTF.

V usage is TRBV9 and J usage is TRBJ2-3, with 8 bases matching TRBD1. Germline values: CDR1 SGDLS, CDR2 YYNGEE. The V and J ends lost 3 bases and 2 bases, in that order; junction bases with no gene match: 11. The CDR3 totals 17 residues. The CDR3 is CASSALPTGDLTDTQYF. In DNA form, the CDR3 reads TGTGCCAGCAGCGCCTTACCGACAGGGGACCTCACAGATACGCAGTATTTT.

This clonotype was found a few times. The chain uses TRBV10-2 and TRBJ1-1; TRBD1 might be the D (6 bases). Germline lookup yields CDR1 WSHSY and CDR2 SAAADI. Trimming took 7 bases from V and 6 from J, leaving 18 bases between them. This CDR3 has 14 residues. In DNA, the CDR3 is TGCGCCAGCAATACAGGGTTGTTGGACCCTGAAGCTTTCTTT. Its translation is CASNTGLLDPEAFF.

V is TRBV4-2 and J is TRBJ1-5, with D possibly matching TRBD1 (6 bases). Germline assignment: CDR1 LGHNA and CDR2 YNFKEQ. The V end lost 3 bases, the J end lost 6 bases, and 18 bases lay between the germline ends. The CDR3 is made up of 16 amino acids. CDR3 loop: CASSQGLQGRSQPQHF. The CDR3 DNA follows: TGTGCCAGCAGCCAGGGTCTACAGGGAAGGAGTCAGCCCCAGCATTTT.

This clonotype appeared a few times. CDR3 coding DNA: TGTGCCAGCAGTCGCCTCTTACTAGCGCGAGACACAGATACGCAGTATTTT. It is translated as CASSRLLLARDTDTQYF. The rearrangement uses TRBV6-2 or TRBV6-3 and TRBJ2-3, with TRBD2 matching over 7 bases. CDR3 length equals 17 residues. The V segment lost 5 bases and the J segment 2 bases; nucleotides outside the gene matches: 13. Germline CDR1 MNHEY, CDR2 SVGEGT.

This rearrangement joins TRBV28 to TRBJ1-1; tentative D call: TRBD1 (5 bases). This CDR3 contains 13 residues. Germline V gene data show CDR1 as MDHEN and CDR2 as SYDVKM. The V end lost 7 bases, the J end lost 5 bases, and 14 bases lay between the germline ends. The CDR3 DNA follows: TGTGCCAGCACTCCCTCCGGGGGGACTGAAGCTTTCTTT. As protein: CASTPSGGTEAFF.

This clonotype appeared once. The chain's CDR3 is CASRITGSGQTQYF. CDR3 nucleotide sequence: TGTGCCAGCAGGATTACAGGGTCCGGTCAGACCCAGTACTTC. The J gene is TRBJ2-5, the V gene TRBV12-3 or TRBV12-4; D is possibly TRBD1 (6 bases). This CDR3 is built from 14 residues. V lost 6 bases to trimming and J lost 6 bases, with 17 bases between them.

Judged by abundance, this clonotype is medium-sized (0.01 to 0.1%). J is TRBJ2-7 and V is TRBV7-6; 8 nucleotides match TRBD1. Trimming at V came to 5 bases and at J to 5 bases, leaving 8 bases not matched to a gene. The V gene's germline CDR1 is SGHVS and CDR2 FNYEAQ. This CDR3 has 14 amino acids. The DNA for the CDR3 is TGTGCCAGCAGCACAGGACAGGGTTCCCACGAGCAGTACTTC. Its translation is CASSTGQGSHEQYF.

V and J are TRBV29-1 and TRBJ1-3; the match to TRBD1 covers 7 bases. Germline V gene sequence: CDR1 SQVTM, CDR2 ANQGSEA. This CDR3 is built from 14 residues. The junction had 6 bases not matched to a gene; V was cut back by 2 bases and J by 5 bases. In nucleotides, the CDR3 is TGCAGCGTTGAAACAGGGGTTGACAGAAACACCATATATTTT. Encoded protein: CSVETGVDRNTIYF.

This clonotype has a count of ten or more. The rearrangement links TRBV7-2 to TRBJ1-1, with 8 nucleotides matching TRBD1. The trim removed 4 bases at V and 1 base at J, leaving 5 bases unmatched. Germline V gene data show CDR1 as SGHTA and CDR2 as FQGNSA. The CDR3 loop spans 15 amino acids. The CDR3 DNA is TGTGCCAGCAGCTCACGGACAGGGACGAACACTGAAGCTTTCTTT. Amino acid sequence: CASSSRTGTNTEAFF.